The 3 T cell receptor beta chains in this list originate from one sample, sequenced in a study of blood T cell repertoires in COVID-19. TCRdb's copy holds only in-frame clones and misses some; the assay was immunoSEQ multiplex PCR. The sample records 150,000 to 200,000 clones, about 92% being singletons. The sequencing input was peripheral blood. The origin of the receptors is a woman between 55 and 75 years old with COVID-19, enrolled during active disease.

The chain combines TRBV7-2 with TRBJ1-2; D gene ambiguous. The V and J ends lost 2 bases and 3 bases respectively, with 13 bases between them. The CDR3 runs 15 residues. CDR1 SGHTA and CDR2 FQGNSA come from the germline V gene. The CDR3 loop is CASSLQDFSYYGYTF. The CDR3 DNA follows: TGTGCCAGCAGCTTACAGGACTTTAGTTACTATGGCTACACCTTC.

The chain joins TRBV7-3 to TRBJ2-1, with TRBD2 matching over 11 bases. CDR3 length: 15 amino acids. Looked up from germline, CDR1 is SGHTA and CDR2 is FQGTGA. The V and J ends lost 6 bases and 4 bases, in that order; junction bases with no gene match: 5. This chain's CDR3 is CASSRLAGPYNEQFF. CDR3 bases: TGTGCCAGCAGTCGACTAGCGGGGCCTTACAATGAGCAGTTCTTC.

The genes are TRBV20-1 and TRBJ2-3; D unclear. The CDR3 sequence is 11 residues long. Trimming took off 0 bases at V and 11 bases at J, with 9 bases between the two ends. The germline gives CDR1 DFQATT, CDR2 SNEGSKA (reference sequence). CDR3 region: CSAREYVWQYF. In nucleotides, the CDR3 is TGCAGTGCTAGAGAATATGTCTGGCAGTATTTT.